This T cell receptor beta chain was profiled in a study of T cell repertoires in cytomegalovirus infection. Whole-study context: CMV infection together with matching HLA type was indicated by public TCR beta signatures.

TCRdb passed the reads through MiXCR, listing each CDR3 protein once. The sample lists around 740,000 distinct CDR3 sequences, 35% seen once, with under 3.5% in the top ten. This clonotype was counted at least ten times. No antigen is known for it. Germline loops: CDR1 SGHAT, CDR2 FQNNGV. V gave up 0 bases and J gave up 6 bases, with 12 bases separating them. CDR3 length: 15 amino acids. Overall study results and limits: HLA-C-restricted CMV-specific TCR beta clonotypes were dominant in the ex vivo response. Summed frequency of shared TCR beta families picked out CMV carriers who also had the relevant HLA.

Sequencing input: PBMCs. This receptor was identified in a human donor in good health (CMV status not recorded). Some clones in this sample may be carry-over from other donors' samples. V gene TRBV11-2 combines with J gene TRBJ2-4; D is tentatively TRBD1 or TRBD2 (5 bases each). In nucleotides, the CDR3 is TGTGCCAGCAGCTTAGAAGGGACGCCGGGAAACATTCAGTACTTC. It translates to CASSLEGTPGNIQYF.